This TCR beta chain was profiled in a study of blood T cell repertoires in COVID-19 (dated by TCRdb to between 2020 and 2021). About the full investigation: Collaborator samples came from the United States, Italy and Spain and covered acute and convalescent phases of COVID-19. The prospective study material was composed of cDNA or gDNA derived from T cells, B-cell-depleted T cells, or PBMCs. Deeply sampled blood TCRbeta repertoires from subjects exposed to, actively infected with, or recovered from COVID-19 were included in the dataset. The repertoires were released in a freely available public database intended as a resource for research on the immune response to SARS-CoV-2. Samples were obtained from the ongoing ImmuneRACE study (first 160 participants) and from about 1,300 subjects provided by 6 global collaborators. Sample metadata almost always included a de-identified subject ID, COVID-19 status, age in years and sex. Where available, HLA class I and class II types were obtained from metadata supplied by the sample provider rather than from assay-based typing.

What the research found in general, with its limitations: The amount of clinical and demographic metadata varied by source and participant and was provided uncurated.

Whole blood was collected in K2EDTA tubes by collaborating institutions according to the institutions' own protocols. For TCRbeta analysis, collaborators shipped samples in one of three forms: frozen whole blood, isolated PBMCs, or DNA extracted from either of those sample types. TCRbeta CDR3 regions were amplified from genomic DNA by means of the immunoSEQ Assay, a bias-controlled multiplex PCR. The original methods were these. The number of nucleated cells in each sample was estimated from the amplification of reference gene primers within the assay. To quantify the absolute abundance of each unique TCRbeta CDR3 rearrangement, sequence reads were collapsed and filtered. For each sample, productive Simpson clonality was calculated as the square root of Simpson's diversity index across productive rearrangements. The table comes from immuneACCESS by way of TCRdb, which keeps in-frame sequences with V and J called. Part of the clones is missing from these tables; in studies checked, under half for an unresolved V gene and the rest for unknown reasons. Clonal size and the V and J genes are those of that table, whereas D and trimming came from the DNA. Here the sample has 300,000 to 400,000 clones; around 83% occur a single time. The ten top clones hold about 3% of the sample.

The cysteine opens and the phenylalanine closes a CDR3 of 11 amino acids. Only CDR3 DNA remains: 33 bases, in frame from the first base. Per the germline V gene (reference sequence), DFQATT is the CDR1 and SNEGSKA is the CDR2. Trimming leaves V shorter by 6 bases and J shorter by 12 bases, with the junction holding 6 bases beyond the gene matches. Details on this clone: Which antigen it targets is not known. No much larger clone exists at a distance of one base, and base qualities are not known.

The sequence links TRBV20-1 to TRBJ1-4, with 8 bases matching TRBD1. This TCR came from a man aged 25 to 40 with active or convalescent COVID-19. What was sequenced was peripheral blood. The DNA is as follows: TGCAGTGCCTTGACAGGGGTAGAACTGTTTTTT. The encoded protein is CSALTGVELFF.